This T cell receptor (beta chain) stems from a study of shared clonotypes between healthy human individuals. Only in-frame clones appear in the TCRdb table, and some are missing; sequencing was by immunoSEQ multiplex PCR. The sample carries over a million clones, roughly 96% recorded once. The study's findings and limits: Represented genetic and exposure-history diversity was restricted by having few donors.

This clone was recorded only once. Antigen specificity is unknown. The source is a man aged 30-40 years in good health. The sequencing input was naive CD4+ T cells sorted from blood. The subset denotes: CD45RA+ positively selected.

In DNA form, the CDR3 reads TGTGCCAGCAGCAAGGGACTTATCGGGGCCATGTATGGCTACACCTTC. Its translation: CASSKGLIGAMYGYTF. V and J are TRBV5-8 and TRBJ1-2, with D perhaps matching TRBD1 (5 bases). CDR1 and CDR2 (germline): SGHTS, YDEGEE. The CDR3 is made up of 16 amino acids. The germline V and J ends were trimmed by 4 bases and 5 bases, with 21 bases remaining between them.